Presented here are 28 T cell receptor beta chains from one specimen sequenced in a study of blood T cell repertoires in COVID-19. Sequenced by immunoSEQ multiplex PCR; TCRdb stores in-frame clones only, minus some. Among 250,000 to 350,000 clones listed, roughly 90% were seen once. Sequencing used peripheral blood. The receptors originated from a woman between 40 and 55 years old who had recovered from COVID-19.

The chain couples TRBV5-1 to TRBJ1-1; D gene uncertain. This CDR3 has 14 amino acids. Germline V gene sequence: CDR1 SGHRS, CDR2 YFSETQ. Trimming took off 2 bases at V and 4 bases at J, with 12 bases between the two ends. CDR3 nucleotides: TGCGCCAGCAGCTTTGGGGTCGAGGGCACTGAAGCTTTCTTT. Translating gives CASSFGVEGTEAFF.

The chain joins TRBV19 to TRBJ2-5; D is unresolved. CDR3 length: 17 amino acids. V gave up 3 bases and J gave up 1 base, with 18 bases separating them. The germline CDR1 and CDR2 sequences are LNHDA and SQIVND (reference sequence). For the CDR3, the DNA is TGTGCCAGTAGTATTGGCGGAACGCTAACCCGCCAAGAGACCCAGTACTTC. As protein: CASSIGGTLTRQETQYF.

This chain links TRBV27 with TRBJ2-5; unclear D gene. The CDR3 contains 13 residues. The germline V and J ends were trimmed by 5 bases and 3 bases, with 10 bases remaining between them. Germline lookup yields CDR1 MNHEY and CDR2 SMNVEV (reference sequence). The CDR3 region is CASSKLDKETQYF. The CDR3 nucleotides are TGTGCCAGCAGTAAACTTGATAAAGAGACCCAGTACTTC.

The V gene is TRBV15, the J gene TRBJ2-2; D is unresolved. With 0 bases removed from V and 7 bases from J, the gap between germline ends came to 6 bases. Per germline, CDR1 LNHNV and CDR2 YYDKDF (reference sequence). The CDR3 is 13 amino acids. CDR3 amino acids: CATSRDEDGELFF. The CDR3 nucleotides are TGTGCCACCAGCAGAGATGAGGACGGGGAGCTGTTTTTT.

The genes are TRBV11-2 and TRBJ1-5; 7 bases line up with TRBD1. Per the germline V gene, CDR1 is SGHAT and CDR2 is FQNNGV. The CDR3 loop spans 13 amino acids. After removal of 5 bases from V and 5 bases from J, the junction contained 3 bases not matched to a gene. The CDR3 DNA reads as TGTGCCAGCAGCCGACAGGGCGATCAGCCCCAGCATTTT. This gives the protein CASSRQGDQPQHF.

The CDR3 DNA sequence: TGTGCCAGCAGTCACCCCCCGGGGGCCCAGTACTTC. As protein: CASSHPPGAQYF. This sequence joins TRBV28 and TRBJ2-5, with a possible D match to TRBD2 (6 bases). Germline CDR1 and CDR2: MDHEN and SYDVKM. Trimming took off 5 bases at V and 9 bases at J, with 13 bases between the two ends. The CDR3 sequence is 12 residues long.

This chain uses TRBV5-4 with TRBJ1-2; D gene unclear. The CDR3 has 13 amino acids. The germline V gene has CDR1 SGHNT and CDR2 YYREEE (reference sequence). Trimming took off 3 bases at V and 6 bases at J, with 12 bases between the two ends. The CDR3 bases are TGTGCCAGCAGCTCCACGCAGGTCAATGGCTACACCTTC. Translating gives CASSSTQVNGYTF.

The chain joins TRBV11-3 to TRBJ2-5; 10 bases agree with TRBD2. V lost 4 bases, J lost 4 bases, and 18 bases stayed unmatched. Germline V CDR1 and CDR2: SGHNT, YENEEA. The CDR3 length is 19 residues. The CDR3 DNA follows: TGTGCCAGCAGCTCTCTAGCGGGGGAAATCGGGAAATCGGGAGAGACCCAGTACTTC. Protein: CASSSLAGEIGKSGETQYF.

The genes are TRBV7-3 and TRBJ2-6; TRBD1 agrees at 8 bases. The junction had 6 bases not matched to a gene; V was cut back by 5 bases and J by 12 bases. The CDR3 sequence is 13 residues long. Germline lookup yields CDR1 SGHTA and CDR2 FQGTGA. CDR3 region: CASSPRQGSVLTF. Written as DNA, the CDR3 is TGTGCCAGCAGCCCCCGACAGGGGAGCGTCCTGACTTTC.

The V call is TRBV18, the J call TRBJ2-1; 8 positions match TRBD2. The CDR3 covers 15 residues. Germline CDR1 reads KGHSH; CDR2 reads LQKENI. The junction had 16 bases not matched to a gene; V was cut back by 5 bases and J by 13 bases. The CDR3 protein is CASSTLLTGGTLQFF. CDR3 in DNA: TGTGCCAGCTCAACCCTACTCACGGGGGGGACCCTTCAGTTCTTC.

The V gene is TRBV11-2, the J gene TRBJ2-7, with 12 bases fitting TRBD2. The V gene end was trimmed by 3 bases and the J gene end by 6 bases; junction bases not matched to a gene: 12. This CDR3 spans 17 amino acids. The V gene's germline CDR1 is SGHAT and CDR2 FQNNGV. The DNA of the CDR3 is TGTGCCAGCAGCTTCGCCCGGACTAGCGGGAAAACTGCCGAGCAGTACTTC. It codes for CASSFARTSGKTAEQYF. Using reference TRBV11-2 and TRBJ2-7 for the parts outside the CDR3, the full variable domain is EAGVAQSPRYKIIEKRQSVAFWCNPISGHATLYWYQQILGQGPKLLIQFQNNGVVDDSQLPKDRFSAERLKGVDSTLKIQPAKLEDSAVYLCASSFARTSGKTAEQYFGPGTRLTVT.

The chain combines TRBV27 with TRBJ1-1; no definite D call. The germline CDR1 and CDR2 sequences are MNHEY and SMNVEV (reference sequence). V lost 4 bases, J lost 1 base, and 10 bases lay in between. This CDR3 has 14 amino acids. The CDR3 loop reads CASSSRVSNTEAFF. The CDR3 DNA reads as TGTGCCAGCAGTTCTCGGGTTTCGAACACTGAAGCTTTCTTT.

The chain recombines TRBV5-1 with TRBJ1-6, with 9 nucleotides matching TRBD1. The V gene's germline CDR1 is SGHRS and CDR2 YFSETQ. The V and J ends lost 4 bases and 8 bases, in that order; junction bases with no gene match: 4. This CDR3 is 14 amino acids long. CDR3 sequence: CASSQGQGYSPLHF. The CDR3 coding sequence is TGCGCCAGCAGCCAAGGACAGGGGTATTCACCCCTCCACTTT.

This chain links TRBV7-2 with TRBJ1-4; TRBD1 might be the D (6 bases). V lost 5 bases and J 7 bases, leaving 17 bases between the germline ends. The CDR3 totals 15 residues. CDR1 is SGHTA, CDR2 FQGNSA, per germline. The CDR3 DNA reads as TGTGCCAGCAGCACCCGGCCAGGGGAGGGTGAAAAACTGTTTTTT. As protein: CASSTRPGEGEKLFF. Full variable domain (rest looked up from reference TRBV7-2 and TRBJ1-4): GAGVSQSPSNKVTEKGKDVELRCDPISGHTALYWYRQSLGQGLEFLIYFQGNSAPDKSGLPSDRFSAERTGGSVSTLTIQRTQQEDSAVYLCASSTRPGEGEKLFFGSGTQLSVL.

The V gene is TRBV29-1, the J gene TRBJ2-2; TRBD2 aligns across 7 bases. The germline V gene has CDR1 SQVTM and CDR2 ANQGSEA. Trimming at V came to 4 bases and at J to 7 bases, leaving 6 bases not matched to a gene. The CDR3 loop spans 13 amino acids. CDR3 sequence: CSVVVGGDGELFF. CDR3 sequence (DNA): TGCAGCGTTGTCGTGGGAGGGGACGGGGAGCTGTTTTTT.

This clone has just one count. The chain is built from TRBV19 and TRBJ2-7; 8 nucleotides align to TRBD2. Trimming cost V 5 bases and J 7 bases; bases outside gene matches: 7. This CDR3 has 13 amino acids. Germline V gives CDR1 LNHDA, CDR2 SQIVND (reference sequence). CDR3 DNA: TGTGCCAGTAGTCCCGGGGGGGGAAGAGAGCAGTACTTC. This translates into CASSPGGGREQYF.

The CDR3 DNA reads as TGTGCCAGCAGCTTACCCTCGGGATACGAGCAGTACTTC. Translated: CASSLPSGYEQYF. This rearrangement joins TRBV7-9 to TRBJ2-7; a possible D gene is TRBD2 (5 bases). The CDR3 sequence is 13 residues long. The V gene lost 2 bases and the J gene lost 4 bases, with 9 bases spanning the gap. CDR1 SEHNR and CDR2 FQNEAQ come from the germline V gene (reference sequence).

CDR3 DNA: TGTGCCAGTAGTTTTTGGACAGGGAATTCGAACACTGAAGCTTTCTTT. Translating it yields CASSFWTGNSNTEAFF. The chain combines TRBV19 with TRBJ1-1, with 8 bases aligning to TRBD1. The CDR3 covers 16 residues. CDR1 is LNHDA and CDR2 is SQIVND in the germline V gene (reference sequence). With 5 bases clipped from V and 1 base from J, the junction kept 9 bases outside the gene matches.

The V and J genes are TRBV7-2 and TRBJ2-7; no definite D call. The V gene lost 5 bases and the J gene lost 2 bases, with 7 bases spanning the gap. Looked up from germline, CDR1 is SGHTA and CDR2 is FQGNSA. The CDR3 covers 12 residues. CDR3 DNA: TGTGCCAGCAGCCCAAGCCCCTACGAGCAGTACTTC. This codes for CASSPSPYEQYF.

The V gene is TRBV6-5, the J gene TRBJ1-5, with a weak D call TRBD1 (5 bases). V shed 7 bases and J shed 9 bases, with 22 bases lying between them. The length of the CDR3 is 15 residues. The V gene's germline CDR1 is MNHEY and CDR2 SVGAGI. In DNA form, the CDR3 reads TGTGCCAGCAAAGTGGAGACAGCGATGGCGTGGCCCCAGCATTTT. Protein sequence: CASKVETAMAWPQHF.

The gene calls are TRBV28 and TRBJ1-1; no clear D. The V end lost 5 bases, the J end lost 1 base, and 14 bases lay between the germline ends. This CDR3 comprises 15 residues. Germline V gene lookup returns CDR1 MDHEN and CDR2 SYDVKM. CDR3 bases: TGTGCCAGCAGTGACCAAAAAAGACAGAACACTGAAGCTTTCTTT. Translated: CASSDQKRQNTEAFF.

The count of this clone is one. Here the CDR3 reads CSAVTGPAGQPQHF. DNA of the CDR3: TGCAGCGCAGTGACAGGCCCCGCGGGTCAGCCCCAGCATTTT. The chain recombines TRBV29-1 with TRBJ1-5; tentatively, D is TRBD1 (6 bases). Germline V lookup: CDR1 SQVTM, CDR2 ANQGSEA. The V end lost 7 bases, the J end lost 6 bases, and 19 bases lay between the germline ends. The CDR3 runs 14 residues.

The rearrangement links TRBV18 to TRBJ2-1, with 8 nucleotides matching TRBD1. The CDR3 has 13 amino acids. V was clipped by 6 bases and J by 6 bases; unmatched bases: 4. CDR1 is KGHSH, CDR2 LQKENI, per germline. The CDR3 region has the DNA TGTGCCAGCTCGTCAACAGGGGGCAATGAGCAGTTCTTC. Translated, it gives CASSSTGGNEQFF.

The gene calls are TRBV5-1 and TRBJ2-2; 9 bases are a match to TRBD1. CDR3 length equals 15 residues. Germline V gives CDR1 SGHRS, CDR2 YFSETQ. With 4 bases clipped from V and 3 bases from J, the junction kept 4 bases outside the gene matches. The CDR3 spells CASSIDRGDTGELFF. The CDR3 nucleotides read TGCGCCAGCAGCATAGACAGGGGGGACACCGGGGAGCTGTTTTTT. The complete variable domain, with remaining parts taken from reference TRBV5-1 and TRBJ2-2, reads KAGVTQTPRYLIKTRGQQVTLSCSPISGHRSVSWYQQTPGQGLQFLFEYFSETQRNKGNFPGRFSGRQFSNSRSEMNVSTLELGDSALYLCASSIDRGDTGELFFGEGSRLTVL.

This rearrangement joins TRBV19 to TRBJ1-2, with 9 bases aligning to TRBD1. Germline V gene data show CDR1 as LNHDA and CDR2 as SQIVND (reference sequence). The V and J ends lost 5 bases and 4 bases, in that order; junction bases with no gene match: 8. CDR3 length: 15 amino acids. CDR3 region: CASSGGQGGGYGYTF. The CDR3 region has the DNA TGTGCCAGTAGTGGGGGACAGGGAGGCGGCTATGGCTACACCTTC. The whole variable domain, filled in from reference TRBV19 and TRBJ1-2, reads DGGITQSPKYLFRKEGQNVTLSCEQNLNHDAMYWYRQDPGQGLRLIYYSQIVNDFQKGDIAEGYSVSREKKESFPLTVTSAQKNPTAFYLCASSGGQGGGYGYTFGSGTRLTVV.

The rearrangement uses TRBV13 and TRBJ2-5; TRBD1 is a possible D gene (7 bases). Trimming removed 5 bases from V and 1 base from J, with 11 bases in between. The CDR3 totals 14 residues. Germline CDR1 PRHDT, CDR2 FYEKMQ (reference sequence). This chain's CDR3 is CASSPGDSQETQYF. Here the CDR3 DNA reads TGTGCCAGCAGCCCGGGGGACAGCCAAGAGACCCAGTACTTC.

Here the CDR3 DNA reads TGTGCCACCAGTGATTTAGCCAGGGACACCGGGGAGCTGTTTTTT. Amino acid sequence: CATSDLARDTGELFF. V gene TRBV24-1 combines with J gene TRBJ2-2, with D perhaps matching TRBD1 (5 bases). Germline V lookup: CDR1 KGHDR, CDR2 SFDVKD. This CDR3 is built from 15 residues. Trimming removed 1 base at V and 3 bases at J, with 8 bases between.

This chain links TRBV7-3 with TRBJ1-1; D possibly corresponds to TRBD1 (6 bases). Germline values: CDR1 SGHTA, CDR2 FQGTGA. Trimming took 0 bases from V and 6 from J, leaving 17 bases between them. The CDR3 runs to 16 residues. The CDR3 DNA follows: TGTGCCAGCAGCTTAACGTCGACAGGTCCCATGGCTGAAGCTTTCTTT. Amino acid sequence: CASSLTSTGPMAEAFF.